The clone carrying this T cell receptor (beta chain) has a count of ten or more. iRepertoire HTBI primers and Arm-PCR of CDR3 regions built TCR beta libraries. TCRdb re-derived calls from the multiplex PCR reads in MiXCR, one entry per CDR3 protein. This table has approximately 310,000 distinct CDR3 sequences, about a sixth appearing once. This sample stems from a study of regulatory T cells in long-lasting Graves disease. This CDR3 is 15 amino acids long. Trimming took 0 bases from V and 3 from J, leaving 13 bases between them. The germline CDR1 and CDR2 sequences are SGDLS and YYNGEE. As to time point: newly diagnosed GD, antithyroid drugs for less than 3 months. The TCR library was made from RNA extracted from PBMCs.

The source was peripheral blood mononuclear cells (PBMCs), collected at new diagnosis, from a patient treated with antithyroid drugs. The chain couples TRBV9 to TRBJ2-7; the D gene is possibly TRBD2 (6 bases). This clonotype was obtained from a female donor with Graves disease. CDR3 nucleotides: TGTGCCAGCAGCGTAGTTCCTAGCGCTCACTACGAGCAGTACTTC. Its protein product is CASSVVPSAHYEQYF.